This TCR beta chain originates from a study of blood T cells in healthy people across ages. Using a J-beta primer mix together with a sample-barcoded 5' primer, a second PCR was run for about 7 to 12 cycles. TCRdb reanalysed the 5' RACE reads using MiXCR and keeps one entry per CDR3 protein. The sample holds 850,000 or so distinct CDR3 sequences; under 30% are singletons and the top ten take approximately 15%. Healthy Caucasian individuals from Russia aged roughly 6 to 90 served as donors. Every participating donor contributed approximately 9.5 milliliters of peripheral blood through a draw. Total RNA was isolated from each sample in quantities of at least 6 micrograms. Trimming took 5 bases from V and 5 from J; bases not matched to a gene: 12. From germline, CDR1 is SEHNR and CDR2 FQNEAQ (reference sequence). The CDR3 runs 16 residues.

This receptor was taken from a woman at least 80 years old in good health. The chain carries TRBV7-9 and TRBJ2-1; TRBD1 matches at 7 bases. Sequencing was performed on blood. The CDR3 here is CASSHRQGQFNNEQFF. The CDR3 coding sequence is TGTGCCAGCAGCCATAGACAGGGTCAGTTTAACAATGAGCAGTTCTTC.